The 13 T cell receptor beta chains reported below all come from one sample, sequenced in a study of T-cell memory formation after mild COVID-19. Using its own MiXCR run on the 5' RACE reads, TCRdb lists one record per CDR3 protein. The data hold roughly 160,000 distinct CDR3 sequences, with 10% to 15% observed a single time. The sample taken for sequencing was PBMCs or a T cell subset sorted from them (not recorded which). These receptors were taken from a young man who had mild COVID-19 (a few samples of this study predate the infection). Cell type and time point are not known.

V and J are TRBV4-1 and TRBJ2-6; perhaps TRBD2 as D (5 bases). Trimming stripped 1 base from V and 0 bases from J, with 10 bases between. Germline V CDR1 and CDR2: MGHRA, YSYEKL. The CDR3 is 17 amino acids. The CDR3 reads CASSQGPGSSGANVLTF. The CDR3 DNA reads TGCGCCAGCAGCCAAGGTCCGGGGAGCTCTGGGGCCAACGTCCTGACTTTC.

This clonotype appeared a few times. V and J are TRBV18 and TRBJ1-6; D is unclear. The V end lost 4 bases, the J end lost 8 bases, and 12 bases lay between the germline ends. CDR1 is KGHSH, CDR2 LQKENI, per germline. The CDR3 is 14 residues long. CDR3 residues: CASSRGAEYSPLHF. CDR3 sequence (DNA): TGTGCCAGCTCACGCGGTGCGGAGTATTCACCCCTCCACTTT.

This clonotype occurred a few times. V gene TRBV12-3 or TRBV12-4 combines with J gene TRBJ1-1; D gene ambiguous. The CDR3 has 13 amino acids. The ends were cut back, 1 base at V and 3 bases at J, with 6 bases in the middle. The CDR3 region has the DNA TGTGCCAGCAGTTTAGAGGTTGACACTGAAGCTTTCTTT. Translated: CASSLEVDTEAFF.

The J gene is TRBJ2-5, the V gene TRBV5-8, with TRBD1 identical over 10 bases. This CDR3 has 15 residues. The J segment lost 7 bases and the V segment lost 1 base, leaving 7 bases of the junction unmatched. In germline, CDR1 is SGHTS, CDR2 YDEGEE. The CDR3 DNA reads TGTGCCAGCAGCTTGCGGGACAGGGGACGAGCGACCCAGTACTTC. Translation gives CASSLRDRGRATQYF.

V is TRBV18 and J is TRBJ2-3; the D is unclear. Germline loops: CDR1 KGHSH, CDR2 LQKENI. CDR3 length equals 14 residues. With 3 bases removed from V and 4 bases from J, the gap between germline ends came to 11 bases. CDR3 DNA sequence: TGTGCCAGCTCACCTCCTCCCATGGCAGATACGCAGTATTTT. This encodes CASSPPPMADTQYF.

This clonotype has more than one count but fewer than ten. This chain connects TRBV6-5 to TRBJ2-2, with D tentatively TRBD1 (5 bases). V gave up 7 bases and J gave up 0 bases, with 9 bases separating them. The CDR3 spans 14 residues. CDR1 MNHEY and CDR2 SVGAGI come from the germline V gene. As DNA, the CDR3 is TGTGCCAGCACACTACAGGCGAACACCGGGGAGCTGTTTTTT. As protein: CASTLQANTGELFF.

The genes are TRBV5-1 and TRBJ2-7; TRBD2 matches at 8 bases. V lost 2 bases, J lost 3 bases, and 13 bases stayed unmatched. This CDR3 region has 17 residues. CDR1 and CDR2 from the germline V gene are SGHRS and YFSETQ. In nucleotides, the CDR3 is TGCGCCAGCAGCTTTGGTCCGGGGGGGCCTTTAATCTACGAGCAGTACTTC. As protein: CASSFGPGGPLIYEQYF.

In its sample, this clonotype was seen a few times. V and J are TRBV7-2 and TRBJ2-5; 8 bases align to TRBD1. CDR3 size: 15 residues. CDR1 SGHTA and CDR2 FQGNSA come from the germline V gene. J was trimmed by 1 base and V by 5 bases; bases with no gene match: 6. CDR3 in DNA: TGTGCCAGCAGCGTAGGGGACAGGCTCCAAGAGACCCAGTACTTC. This translates into CASSVGDRLQETQYF.

This clonotype was observed a handful of times. The chain employs TRBV7-2 and TRBJ2-3; D is tentatively TRBD1 or TRBD2 (5 bases each). The V gene's germline CDR1 is SGHTA and CDR2 FQGNSA. The CDR3 loop spans 16 amino acids. V was clipped by 0 bases and J by 5 bases, with 15 bases between them. This CDR3 reads CASSLAGPLRGDTQYF. CDR3 in DNA: TGTGCCAGCAGCTTAGCGGGCCCCCTGAGGGGAGATACGCAGTATTTT.

This clonotype has more than one count but fewer than ten. This chain joins TRBV12-3 or TRBV12-4 and TRBJ2-1; 12 bases are a match to TRBD2. The ends lost 8 bases at V and 7 bases at J; junction bases unmatched: 6. The CDR3 is 14 residues long. DNA for the CDR3: TGTGCCAGCCGCGGACTAGCGGGGCCGAATGAGCAGTTCTTC. Translation: CASRGLAGPNEQFF.

This clonotype was recorded at least ten times. The chain has TRBV7-9 and TRBJ1-1; 7 bases line up with TRBD1. Germline-derived CDR1 and CDR2 are SEHNR and FQNEAQ (reference sequence). Losses at the gene ends were 3 bases for V and 11 bases for J; bases not matched to a gene: 18. CDR3 size: 16 residues. DNA for the CDR3: TGTGCCAGCAGCTTTCTATTTCCCACAGGGGTCTTGCTTGCTTTCTTT. Translated: CASSFLFPTGVLLAFF. The full variable domain, rest sourced from reference TRBV7-9 and TRBJ1-1, is DTGVSQNPRHKITKRGQNVTFRCDPISEHNRLYWYRQTLGQGPEFLTYFQNEAQLEKSRLLSDRFSAERPKGSFSTLEIQRTEQGDSAMYLCASSFLFPTGVLLAFFGQGTRLTVV.

This chain connects TRBV5-1 to TRBJ2-1, with D possibly matching TRBD2 (6 bases). With 4 bases removed from V and 2 bases from J, the gap between germline ends came to 13 bases. Germline V gene data show CDR1 as SGHRS and CDR2 as YFSETQ. The CDR3 totals 15 residues. CDR3 in amino acids: CASSASGFAYNEQFF. CDR3 nucleotides: TGCGCCAGCAGCGCCAGCGGGTTTGCCTACAATGAGCAGTTCTTC.

There are many counts of this clonotype. The genes are TRBV3-1 and TRBJ2-3; TRBD1 matches 8 bases. This CDR3 is built from 14 residues. Germline V lookup: CDR1 LGHDT, CDR2 YNNKEL (reference sequence). V lost 5 bases and J lost 1; bases outside the gene matches: 2. CDR3 loop: CASSRDRRTDTQYF. The CDR3 DNA sequence: TGTGCCAGCAGCAGGGACAGGCGCACAGATACGCAGTATTTT.